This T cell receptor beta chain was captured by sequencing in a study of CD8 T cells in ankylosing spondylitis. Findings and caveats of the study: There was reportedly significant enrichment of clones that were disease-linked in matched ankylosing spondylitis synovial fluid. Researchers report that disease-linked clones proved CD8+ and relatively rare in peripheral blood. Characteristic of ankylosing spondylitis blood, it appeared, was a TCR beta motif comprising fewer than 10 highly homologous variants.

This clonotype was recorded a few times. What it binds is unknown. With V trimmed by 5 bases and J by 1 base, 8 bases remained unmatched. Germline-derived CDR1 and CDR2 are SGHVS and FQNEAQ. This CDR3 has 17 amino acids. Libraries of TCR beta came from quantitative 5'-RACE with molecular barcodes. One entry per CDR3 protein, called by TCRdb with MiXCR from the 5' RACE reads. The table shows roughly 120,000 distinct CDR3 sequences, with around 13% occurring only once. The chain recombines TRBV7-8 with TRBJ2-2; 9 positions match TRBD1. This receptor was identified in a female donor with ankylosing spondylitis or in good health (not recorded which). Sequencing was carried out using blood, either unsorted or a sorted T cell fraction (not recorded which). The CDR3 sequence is CASSPRTGEWNTGELFF. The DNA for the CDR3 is TGTGCCAGCAGCCCAAGGACAGGGGAGTGGAACACCGGGGAGCTGTTTTTT. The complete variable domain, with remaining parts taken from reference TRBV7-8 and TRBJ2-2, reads GAGVSQSPRYKVAKRGQDVALRCDPISGHVSLFWYQQALGQGPEFLTYFQNEAQLDKSGLPSDRFFAERPEGSVSTLKIQRTQQEDSAVYLCASSPRTGEWNTGELFFGEGSRLTVL.